Listed below are T cell receptor beta chains from one sample, sequenced in a study of blood T cell repertoires in COVID-19. Clones were sequenced by immunoSEQ multiplex PCR, and TCRdb holds only the in-frame ones, with some missing. The table lists roughly 92,000 clones, less than 95% of them singletons, with over 4.5% in the top ten. Sample: peripheral blood. These receptors originate from a man aged 45-65 years with acute or convalescent COVID-19. CDR3s include the opening cysteine and the closing phenylalanine or tryptophan. The D gene is left open where the match is weak. The listing skips clone size in some rows; elsewhere it reads once, few, many or a size class.

D gene,J gene,V gene,clone size,CDR3 DNA,CDR3 protein
TRBD1,TRBJ1-2,TRBV9,few,TGTGCCAGCAGCGTAGCTACCAGGACAGGGCCCTATGGCTACACCTTC,CASSVATRTGPYGYTF
TRBD2,TRBJ2-5,TRBV7-2,-,TGTGCCAGCAGCTCCCCTCTGCGGGAGGGACAAGAGACCCAGTACTTC,CASSSPLREGQETQYF
TRBD1,TRBJ2-1,TRBV27,once,TGTGCCAGCAGCCCAAACGGACAGGGCTTAGGGAGCTCCTACAATGAGCAGTTCTTC,CASSPNGQGLGSSYNEQFF
-,TRBJ1-3,TRBV15,-,TGTGCCACCAGCATCCGAGGGAGTTGGGCCTCTGGAAACACCATATATTTT,CATSIRGSWASGNTIYF
TRBD1,TRBJ2-7,TRBV7-2,-,TGTGCCAGCACCGCAACCGGACAGGGGATTTACGAGCAGTACTTC,CASTATGQGIYEQYF
-,TRBJ2-5,TRBV19,-,TGTGCCAGTAGTATTCGGGGGATAGGGGAGACCCAGTACTTC,CASSIRGIGETQYF
TRBD1,TRBJ1-4,TRBV5-1,-,TGCGCCAGCAGCATTGGTTGGGGACAGTGGGATGAAAAACTGTTTTTT,CASSIGWGQWDEKLFF
TRBD2,TRBJ2-7,TRBV3-1/TRBV3-2,-,TGTGCCAGCAGCCAGGGGACTAGCGGATCCTACGAGCAGTACTTC,CASSQGTSGSYEQYF
TRBD2,TRBJ2-5,TRBV6-5,once,TGTGCCATCGGACTAGCGACCGGGAGGGAGACCCAGTACTTC,CAIGLATGRETQYF
-,TRBJ2-6,TRBV7-2,-,TGTGCCAGCAGCTTAGACTCCAGCGCTGGGGCCAACGTCCTGACTTTC,CASSLDSSAGANVLTF
-,TRBJ1-2,TRBV6-5,-,TGTGCCAGCACCTTACACAGGGCCGAGGGGTATGGCTACACCTTC,CASTLHRAEGYGYTF
TRBD1,TRBJ1-6,TRBV5-1,-,TGCGCCAGCAGCCCCGGGACAGGGGGAATTTCACCCCTCCACTTT,CASSPGTGGISPLHF
-,TRBJ1-2,TRBV5-6,once,TGTGCCAGCAGCTTGGAGTTGGTGGCAGGGGCTGGCTACACCTTC,CASSLELVAGAGYTF
TRBD1,TRBJ1-4,TRBV19,few,TGTGCCAGTAGTTCGACAGGGGGGAATGAAAAACTGTTTTTT,CASSSTGGNEKLFF
TRBD1,TRBJ2-2,TRBV18,-,TGTGCCAGCTCGCCCTGGACCCGGGACAGGGGCCTTAACACCGGGGAGCTGTTTTTT,CASSPWTRDRGLNTGELFF
-,TRBJ2-3,TRBV15,-,TGTGCCACCAGCAGGGCCGGGACTAGCACAGATACGCAGTATTTT,CATSRAGTSTDTQYF
TRBD1,TRBJ2-7,TRBV27,-,TGTGCCAGCAGTTTAGTGGGGTCCGGGACAGGGAATTTATACGAGCAGTACTTC,CASSLVGSGTGNLYEQYF
TRBD1,TRBJ1-2,TRBV9,-,TGTGCCAGCAGCGTAGGCGACAGGGGGATCGGCTACACCTTC,CASSVGDRGIGYTF
-,TRBJ1-1,TRBV11-3,-,TGTGCCAGCAAATCCGTAGTCCCCGGGACTGAAGCTTTCTTT,CASKSVVPGTEAFF
TRBD2,TRBJ2-5,TRBV10-1,-,TGCGCCAGCGCAGAGACTAGCGGGAGTGGGCAAGAGACCCAGTACTTC,CASAETSGSGQETQYF
-,TRBJ2-7,TRBV19,-,TGTGCCAGTGCTCCGACAGTGTACCACGAGCAGTACTTC,CASAPTVYHEQYF
TRBD1,TRBJ2-7,TRBV5-4,-,TGTGCCAGCAGCTTGCCAGGGGGCGACGAGCAGTACTTC,CASSLPGGDEQYF
-,TRBJ2-4,TRBV23-1,-,TGCGCCAGCCAGGTAGGGGGCAAAAACATTCAGTACTTC,CASQVGGKNIQYF
-,TRBJ2-3,TRBV19,-,TGTGCCAGTAGTCTCTCTAGCGAGGCCACAGATACGCAGTATTTT,CASSLSSEATDTQYF
-,TRBJ2-4,TRBV6-2/TRBV6-3,once,TGTGCCAGCAGTGATACAGGGTGGGGCAAAAACATTCAGTACTTC,CASSDTGWGKNIQYF
TRBD1,TRBJ1-4,TRBV24-1,-,TGTGCCACCAGTGACTCCAGACAGGGCCCGGTGAACGGGAAACTGTTTTTT,CATSDSRQGPVNGKLFF
-,TRBJ1-1,TRBV5-6,-,TGTGCCAGCAGCTTTGGACGGGAGACAGACCGGGGTGCTTTCTTT,CASSFGRETDRGAFF
-,TRBJ2-7,TRBV6-5,once,TGTGCCAGCAGTTACTTCCCTACAGGAGATCACGAGCAGTACTTC,CASSYFPTGDHEQYF
TRBD1,TRBJ1-2,TRBV3-1/TRBV3-2,-,TGTGCCAGCAGCTCAGGGGGTGGTGGCTACACCTTC,CASSSGGGGYTF
TRBD1,TRBJ1-6,TRBV7-9,-,TGTGCCAGCAGCTTAGCCGCTTCGGGACAGGTCGATTCACCCCTCCACTTT,CASSLAASGQVDSPLHF
TRBD1,TRBJ2-7,TRBV29-1,once,TGCAGCGTGGGACAGGGGCAAGAGCAGTACTTC,CSVGQGQEQYF
TRBD1,TRBJ1-5,TRBV6-5,once,TGTGCCAGACTTCGACAGGGGGCCAATCAGCCCCAGCATTTT,CARLRQGANQPQHF
-,TRBJ2-3,TRBV18,-,TGTGCCAGCTCTCCAGGGCCAGATACGCAGTATTTT,CASSPGPDTQYF
TRBD1,TRBJ2-7,TRBV6-2/TRBV6-3,-,TGTGCCAGCAGTTTCCGGGACAGGGGATTGGGGGAGCAGTACTTC,CASSFRDRGLGEQYF